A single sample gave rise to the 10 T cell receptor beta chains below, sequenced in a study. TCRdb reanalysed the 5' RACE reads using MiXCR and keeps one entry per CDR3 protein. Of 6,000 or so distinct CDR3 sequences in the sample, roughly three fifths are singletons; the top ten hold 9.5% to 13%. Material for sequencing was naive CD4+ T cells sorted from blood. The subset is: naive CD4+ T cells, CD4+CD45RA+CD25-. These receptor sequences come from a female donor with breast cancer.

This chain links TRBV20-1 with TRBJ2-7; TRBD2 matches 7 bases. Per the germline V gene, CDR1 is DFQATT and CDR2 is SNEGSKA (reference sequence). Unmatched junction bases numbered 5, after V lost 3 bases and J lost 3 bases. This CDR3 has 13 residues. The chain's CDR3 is CSASRASGYEQYF. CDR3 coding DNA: TGCAGTGCTAGTCGGGCTAGCGGCTACGAGCAGTACTTC.

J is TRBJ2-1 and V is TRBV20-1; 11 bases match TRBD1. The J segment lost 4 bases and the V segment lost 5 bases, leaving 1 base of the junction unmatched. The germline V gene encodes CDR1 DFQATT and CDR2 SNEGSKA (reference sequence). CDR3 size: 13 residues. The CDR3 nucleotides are TGCAGTGCTGGGACAGGGGGGTACAATGAGCAGTTCTTC. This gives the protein CSAGTGGYNEQFF.

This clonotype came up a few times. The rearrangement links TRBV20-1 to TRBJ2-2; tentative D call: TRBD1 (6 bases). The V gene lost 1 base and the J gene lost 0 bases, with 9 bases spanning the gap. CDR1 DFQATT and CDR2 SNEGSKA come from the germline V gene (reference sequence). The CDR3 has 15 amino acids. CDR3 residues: CSARVGATNTGELFF. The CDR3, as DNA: TGCAGTGCTAGAGTGGGGGCGACGAACACCGGGGAGCTGTTTTTT.

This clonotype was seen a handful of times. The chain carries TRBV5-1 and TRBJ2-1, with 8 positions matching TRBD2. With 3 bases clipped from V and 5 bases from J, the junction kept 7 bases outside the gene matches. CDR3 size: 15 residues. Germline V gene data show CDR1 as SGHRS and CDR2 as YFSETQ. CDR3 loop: CASSYRGLANNEQFF. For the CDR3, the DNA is TGCGCCAGCAGCTATAGAGGACTAGCTAACAATGAGCAGTTCTTC.

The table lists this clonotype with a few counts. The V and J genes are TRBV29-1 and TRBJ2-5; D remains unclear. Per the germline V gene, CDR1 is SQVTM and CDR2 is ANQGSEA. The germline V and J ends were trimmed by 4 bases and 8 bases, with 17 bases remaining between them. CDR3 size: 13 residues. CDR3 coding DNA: TGCAGCGTTGCCGTAATCCAGGCTGAAACCCAGTACTTC. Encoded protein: CSVAVIQAETQYF.

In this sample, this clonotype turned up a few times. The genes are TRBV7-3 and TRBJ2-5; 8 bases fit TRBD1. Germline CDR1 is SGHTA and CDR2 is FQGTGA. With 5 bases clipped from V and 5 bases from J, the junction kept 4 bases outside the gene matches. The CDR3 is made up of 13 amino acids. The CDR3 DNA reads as TGTGCCAGCAGCGGACAGGGTGGGGAGACCCAGTACTTC. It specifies CASSGQGGETQYF. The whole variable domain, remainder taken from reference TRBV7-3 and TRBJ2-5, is GAGVSQTPSNKVTEKGKYVELRCDPISGHTALYWYRQSLGQGPEFLIYFQGTGAADDSGLPNDRFFAVRPEGSVSTLKIQRTERGDSAVYLCASSGQGGETQYFGPGTRLLVL.

CDR3 sequence reads: CSAKNSIQYF. The CDR3 nucleotides read TGCAGTGCTAAAAACAGTATTCAGTACTTC. V is TRBV20-1 and J is TRBJ2-4; unclear D gene. Trimming cost V 4 bases and J 10 bases, with 8 bases left between them. This CDR3 has 10 residues. Germline assignment: CDR1 DFQATT and CDR2 SNEGSKA (reference sequence).

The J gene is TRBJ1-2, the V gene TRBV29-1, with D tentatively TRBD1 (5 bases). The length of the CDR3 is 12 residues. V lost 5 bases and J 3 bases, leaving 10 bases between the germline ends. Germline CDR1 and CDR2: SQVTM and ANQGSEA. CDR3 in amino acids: CSVITGHYGYTF. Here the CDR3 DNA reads TGCAGCGTTATAACAGGCCACTATGGCTACACCTTC.

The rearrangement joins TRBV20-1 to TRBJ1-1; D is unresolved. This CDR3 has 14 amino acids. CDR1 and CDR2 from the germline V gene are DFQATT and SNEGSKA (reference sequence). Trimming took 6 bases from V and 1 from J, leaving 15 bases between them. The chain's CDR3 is CSAAGRSPNTEAFF. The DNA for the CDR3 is TGCAGTGCCGCAGGTCGGAGCCCGAACACTGAAGCTTTCTTT.

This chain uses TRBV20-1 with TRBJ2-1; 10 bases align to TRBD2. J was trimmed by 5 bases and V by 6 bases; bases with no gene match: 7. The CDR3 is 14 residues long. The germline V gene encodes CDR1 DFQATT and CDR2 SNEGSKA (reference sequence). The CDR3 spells CSAHGLAADNEQFF. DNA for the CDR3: TGCAGTGCACACGGACTAGCGGCGGACAATGAGCAGTTCTTC.